A selection of T cell receptor beta chains follows, all from one sample in a study of cytomegalovirus exposure and HLA in healthy donors. The assay was immunoSEQ multiplex PCR, and TCRdb's table has in-frame clones only and misses some. In the table there are 150,000 to 200,000 clones, around four fifths of which are singletons. Specimen: PBMCs. The source of these receptors is a man between 18 and 35 years old in good health and CMV-seropositive. Each CDR3 is given with its conserved first and last residue. The D gene is left open where the match is weak. The size of a clone is reported for some rows only, either as once, few or many, or as a class for expanded clones.

TGCGCCAGCAGCCAATATCCAGGGGGCTCACTAACCTACGAGCAGTACTTC CASSQYPGGSLTYEQYF . TRBV4-1 TRBD1 TRBJ2-7 17
TGTGCCAGCAGTATTGGGGGACTCCTTAACATTCAGTACTTC CASSIGGLLNIQYF . TRBV25-1 . TRBJ2-4 14
TGCGCCAGCAGCTTGTCTACTGACTATGGCTACACCTTC CASSLSTDYGYTF . TRBV5-1 . TRBJ1-2 13
TGTGCTAGCAGCTTATCCGGGACTAGCGGGGGAGAGACCCAGTACTTC CASSLSGTSGGETQYF . TRBV7-7 TRBD2 TRBJ2-5 16
TGTGCCAGCAGTTACCCGGACAGGGGGGCAAGTCAGCCCCAGCATTTT CASSYPDRGASQPQHF . TRBV6-6 TRBD1 TRBJ1-5 16
TGTGCCAGCAGTGAAGGAGGACTAGTGGGTAGGAGCTCCTACGAGCAGTACTTC CASSEGGLVGRSSYEQYF . TRBV6-1 TRBD2 TRBJ2-7 18
TGTGCCAGCAGGTCACTGGACATCCTCACCTTC CASRSLDILTF . TRBV2 . TRBJ1-2 11
TGTGCCAGCAGTCGACAGCCTAACACTGAAGCTTTCTTT CASSRQPNTEAFF once TRBV6-4 . TRBJ1-1 13
TGTGCCGGTACTGCCGGGAACACTGAAGCTTTCTTT CAGTAGNTEAFF . TRBV27 . TRBJ1-1 12
TGCAGCGTAATGGGAGGGGCTGGAGGCTACACCTTC CSVMGGAGGYTF . TRBV29-1 . TRBJ1-2 12